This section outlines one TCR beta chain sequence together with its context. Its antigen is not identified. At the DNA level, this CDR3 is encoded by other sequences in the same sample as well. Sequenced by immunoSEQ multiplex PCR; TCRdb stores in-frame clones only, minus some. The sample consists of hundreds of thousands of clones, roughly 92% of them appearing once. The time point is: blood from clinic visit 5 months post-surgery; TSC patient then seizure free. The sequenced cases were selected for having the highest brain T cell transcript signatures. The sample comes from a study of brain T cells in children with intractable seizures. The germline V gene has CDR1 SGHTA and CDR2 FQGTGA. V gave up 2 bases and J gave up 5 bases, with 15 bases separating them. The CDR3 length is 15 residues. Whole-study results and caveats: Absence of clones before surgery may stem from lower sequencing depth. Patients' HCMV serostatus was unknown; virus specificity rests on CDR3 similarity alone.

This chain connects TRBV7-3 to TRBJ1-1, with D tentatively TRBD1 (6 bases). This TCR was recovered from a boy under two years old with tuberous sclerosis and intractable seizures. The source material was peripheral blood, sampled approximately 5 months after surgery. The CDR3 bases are TGTGCCAGCAGCTTAGCGGGAGGGGGGGGGACTGAAGCTTTCTTT. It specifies CASSLAGGGGTEAFF.